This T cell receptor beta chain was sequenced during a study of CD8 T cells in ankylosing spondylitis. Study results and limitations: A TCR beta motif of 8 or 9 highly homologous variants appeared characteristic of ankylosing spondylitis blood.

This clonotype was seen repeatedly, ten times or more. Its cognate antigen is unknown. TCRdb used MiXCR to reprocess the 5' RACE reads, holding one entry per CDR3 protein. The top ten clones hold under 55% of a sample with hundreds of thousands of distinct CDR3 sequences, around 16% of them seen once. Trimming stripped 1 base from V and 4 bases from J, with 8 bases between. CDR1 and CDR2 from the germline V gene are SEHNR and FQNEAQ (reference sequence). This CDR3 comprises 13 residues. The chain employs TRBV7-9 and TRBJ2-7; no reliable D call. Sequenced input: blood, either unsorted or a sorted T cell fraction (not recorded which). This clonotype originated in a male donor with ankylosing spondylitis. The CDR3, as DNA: TGTGCCAGCAGCTTAGTTGCTGGTTACGAGCAGTACTTC. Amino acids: CASSLVAGYEQYF.